The present TCR beta chain was sequenced within a study of Ad26.COV2.S vaccination and SARS-CoV-2 variants. Overall study: Once, or twice with 56 days between doses, Ad26.COV2.S was given intramuscularly.

Study-level points and caveats: After vaccination, substantial breadth of spike-specific CD8+ and CD4+ responses was reported. Vaccine and placebo groups showed comparable non-spike TCR breadth. Vaccinated individuals (as opposed to placebo recipients) had higher spike-specific TCR breadth.

Details on this clone: Antigen specificity is unknown.

Generated by immunoSEQ multiplex PCR, the TCRdb table keeps only in-frame clones and is missing some. Among around 270,000 clones listed, around nine tenths were seen once. The treatment here: around 19 received Ad26.COV2.S at low or high dose, single or two shots; 5 received placebo; per-sample allocation not given. The samples were gathered on day 63 after the first injection of vaccine or placebo. The CDR3 spans 12 residues. CDR1 and CDR2 from the germline V gene are MNHEY and SVGEGT. V gave up 0 bases and J gave up 5 bases, with 4 bases separating them. The rearrangement uses TRBV6-2 or TRBV6-3 and TRBJ2-5, with D uncertain. The material was peripheral blood, obtained in a trial of Ad26.COV2.S vaccine versus placebo. This sequence originates from a person between 18 and 65 years old who received the Ad26.COV2.S COVID-19 vaccine or a placebo. The chain's CDR3 is CASSYSPETQYF. Here the CDR3 DNA reads TGTGCCAGCAGTTACTCGCCGGAGACCCAGTACTTC.